In this sample, the clone carrying this T cell receptor beta chain turned up once. The target antigen is unknown. The junction and the germline gene differ at one end; a read error may be behind it. The data derive from a study of blood T cells in healthy people across ages. Study outcomes and limitations: Age brought a roughly linear fall in TCR beta diversity measured per million T cells.

PBMCs numbering at least 6 million were isolated per sample. The germline V gene encodes CDR1 MNHEY and CDR2 SVGAGI. There are 18 residues in the CDR3. Through a sample-barcoded 5' primer and a J-beta primer mix, a second PCR was run for about 6 to 12 cycles. Each cDNA molecule, via a template-switch adaptor with 12 random nucleotides, was tagged. A single record per CDR3 protein comes from TCRdb applying MiXCR to the 5' RACE reads. The data contain about 580,000 distinct CDR3 sequences, under 55% of them singletons. Sequencing used blood. The genes are TRBV6-5 and TRBJ1-5; TRBD1 aligns across 10 bases. The receptor was derived from a man aged 80 or over in good health. The CDR3 protein is CVSSYPPRDRGAGQPQHF. The CDR3 DNA follows: TGTGTCAGCAGTTATCCTCCCCGGGACAGGGGCGCGGGGCAGCCCCAGCATTTT.